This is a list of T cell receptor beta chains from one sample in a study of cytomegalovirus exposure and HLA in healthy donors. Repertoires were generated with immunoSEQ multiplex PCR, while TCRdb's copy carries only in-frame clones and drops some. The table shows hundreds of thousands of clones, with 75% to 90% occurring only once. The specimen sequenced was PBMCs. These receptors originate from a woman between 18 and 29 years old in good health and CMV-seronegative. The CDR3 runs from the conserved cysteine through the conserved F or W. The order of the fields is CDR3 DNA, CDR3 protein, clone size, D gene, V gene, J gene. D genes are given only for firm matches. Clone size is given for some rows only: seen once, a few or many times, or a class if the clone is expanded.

CDR3nt: TGTGCCAGCAGTTCTTGGACAGGAAACACCGGGGAGCTGTTTTTT
CDR3aa: CASSSWTGNTGELFF
abundance: .
d_gene: TRBD1
v_gene: TRBV27
j_gene: TRBJ2-2

CDR3nt: TGTGCCAGCAGGCTAGCGGGGGGCTCTCCAACCTACGAGCAGTACTTC
CDR3aa: CASRLAGGSPTYEQYF
abundance: .
d_gene: TRBD2
v_gene: TRBV28
j_gene: TRBJ2-7

CDR3nt: TGTGCCAGCAGTTACGGGCTTCCCGACAGTACAGATACGCAGTATTTT
CDR3aa: CASSYGLPDSTDTQYF
abundance: .
d_gene: .
v_gene: TRBV6-5
j_gene: TRBJ2-3

CDR3nt: TGTGCCAGCAGCCAAGACGCTAGCGGTATCTACGAGCAGTACTTC
CDR3aa: CASSQDASGIYEQYF
abundance: .
d_gene: TRBD2
v_gene: TRBV4-2
j_gene: TRBJ2-7

CDR3nt: TGTGCCAGCAGCCCGTATGAGGGCTACGAGCAGTACTTC
CDR3aa: CASSPYEGYEQYF
abundance: .
d_gene: .
v_gene: TRBV27
j_gene: TRBJ2-7

CDR3nt: TGTGCCTGGAGTGTAGGCGGTTCTAGCAATCAGCCCCAGCATTTT
CDR3aa: CAWSVGGSSNQPQHF
abundance: .
d_gene: .
v_gene: TRBV30
j_gene: TRBJ1-5

CDR3nt: TGTGCCAGCAGCCACAGCTGGGCCTATGGCTACACCTTC
CDR3aa: CASSHSWAYGYTF
abundance: once
d_gene: .
v_gene: TRBV6-5
j_gene: TRBJ1-2

CDR3nt: TGCAGCGTTGAAGGGACTAGCGGGACCATTAGGGAGCTGTTTTTT
CDR3aa: CSVEGTSGTIRELFF
abundance: .
d_gene: TRBD2
v_gene: TRBV29-1
j_gene: TRBJ2-2

CDR3nt: TGTGCCAGCAGCTTGGTGGTGGGGCGGTCGATCTACGAGCAGTACTTC
CDR3aa: CASSLVVGRSIYEQYF
abundance: .
d_gene: .
v_gene: TRBV11-2
j_gene: TRBJ2-7

CDR3nt: TGTGCCTGGAGATTGCTCAGGGGCAATCAGCCCCAGCATTTT
CDR3aa: CAWRLLRGNQPQHF
abundance: .
d_gene: .
v_gene: TRBV30
j_gene: TRBJ1-5

CDR3nt: TGTGCCAGCAGTGAGTCTGTGACCGGGGAGCTGTTTTTT
CDR3aa: CASSESVTGELFF
abundance: .
d_gene: .
v_gene: TRBV6-4
j_gene: TRBJ2-2

CDR3nt: TGTGCCAGCAGCTTAGAGGCAGGGGGCAACGAGCAGTACTTC
CDR3aa: CASSLEAGGNEQYF
abundance: .
d_gene: TRBD1
v_gene: TRBV7-3
j_gene: TRBJ2-7

CDR3nt: TGTGCCAGCAGCGGGACAGATGAAAAACTGTTTTTT
CDR3aa: CASSGTDEKLFF
abundance: .
d_gene: TRBD1
v_gene: TRBV7-3
j_gene: TRBJ1-4

CDR3nt: TGTGCCAGCAGCGTAGCTGGGACAGGGGGCGATGAGCAGTTCTTC
CDR3aa: CASSVAGTGGDEQFF
abundance: .
d_gene: TRBD1
v_gene: TRBV9
j_gene: TRBJ2-1

CDR3nt: TGTGCCAGCACCCCACCCGGGACAGGCATGAACACTGAAGCTTTCTTT
CDR3aa: CASTPPGTGMNTEAFF
abundance: .
d_gene: TRBD1
v_gene: TRBV7-9
j_gene: TRBJ1-1

CDR3nt: TGCGCCAGCAGCCAAGATTTAGGGGGCCGGAGGGGCGAGCAGTTCTTC
CDR3aa: CASSQDLGGRRGEQFF
abundance: .
d_gene: .
v_gene: TRBV4-1
j_gene: TRBJ2-1

CDR3nt: TGTGCCAGCAGTGAATATGGGGGGGATGCTAAGAACACTGAAGCTTTCTTT
CDR3aa: CASSEYGGDAKNTEAFF
abundance: .
d_gene: .
v_gene: TRBV25-1
j_gene: TRBJ1-1

CDR3nt: TGCGCCAGCAGCTTGAGGGGGGGTGGCCCTGAAGCTTTCTTT
CDR3aa: CASSLRGGGPEAFF
abundance: .
d_gene: .
v_gene: TRBV5-1
j_gene: TRBJ1-1

CDR3nt: TGTGCCAGCTCGCCTCCCGGGAACGAGCAGTACTTC
CDR3aa: CASSPPGNEQYF
abundance: .
d_gene: .
v_gene: TRBV18
j_gene: TRBJ2-7

CDR3nt: TGTGCCAGCAGCTTCCGCGGCTACAATGAGCAGTTCTTC
CDR3aa: CASSFRGYNEQFF
abundance: .
d_gene: .
v_gene: TRBV7-9
j_gene: TRBJ2-1

CDR3nt: TGCGCCAGTCTACCCGGGACAGGGAGAAATAACTATGGCTACACCTTC
CDR3aa: CASLPGTGRNNYGYTF
abundance: once
d_gene: TRBD1
v_gene: TRBV5-1
j_gene: TRBJ1-2

CDR3nt: TGTGCCAGCTCTTTGGGGGGGCCTGGGGCCAACGTCCTGACTTTC
CDR3aa: CASSLGGPGANVLTF
abundance: .
d_gene: .
v_gene: TRBV27
j_gene: TRBJ2-6

CDR3nt: TGTGCCAGTTCAAGTCTAGCGAACACCGGGGAGCTGTTTTTT
CDR3aa: CASSSLANTGELFF
abundance: few
d_gene: .
v_gene: TRBV6-1
j_gene: TRBJ2-2

CDR3nt: TGTGCCAGCAGATCCACAGGGGTAATGCATGGCTACACCTTC
CDR3aa: CASRSTGVMHGYTF
abundance: .
d_gene: TRBD1
v_gene: TRBV27
j_gene: TRBJ1-2

CDR3nt: TGCGCCAGCAGCCCGAACCTATACGAGCAGTACTTC
CDR3aa: CASSPNLYEQYF
abundance: .
d_gene: .
v_gene: TRBV5-1
j_gene: TRBJ2-7

CDR3nt: TGTGCCAGTAGTAAAGACAGGGTAGTGGGCAATGAGCAGTTCTTC
CDR3aa: CASSKDRVVGNEQFF
abundance: .
d_gene: TRBD1
v_gene: TRBV19
j_gene: TRBJ2-1

CDR3nt: TGTGCCAGCAGTCCCGACAGGGGGTATAACTATGGCTACACCTTC
CDR3aa: CASSPDRGYNYGYTF
abundance: .
d_gene: TRBD1
v_gene: TRBV6-5
j_gene: TRBJ1-2

CDR3nt: TGTGCCAGCAGCCCACGGGACTTGTACAATGAGCAGTTCTTC
CDR3aa: CASSPRDLYNEQFF
abundance: .
d_gene: .
v_gene: TRBV7-9
j_gene: TRBJ2-1

CDR3nt: TGTGCCAGCAGCCCAAATCCGCGCAGGCTTAATGAAAAACTGTTTTTT
CDR3aa: CASSPNPRRLNEKLFF
abundance: .
d_gene: .
v_gene: TRBV27
j_gene: TRBJ1-4

CDR3nt: TGTGCCAGCATGCGGGCGGACCATAGCAATCAGCCCCAGCATTTT
CDR3aa: CASMRADHSNQPQHF
abundance: .
d_gene: .
v_gene: TRBV28
j_gene: TRBJ1-5